This T cell receptor beta chain was observed in a study of blood T cell repertoires in COVID-19. V lost 5 bases and J 0 bases, leaving 13 bases between the germline ends. Per germline, CDR1 LNHDA and CDR2 SQIVND (reference sequence). The CDR3 has 15 residues. Original handling: Amplification from reference gene primers served as the basis for estimated nucleated cell counts. TCRdb's table, derived via immunoSEQ multiplex PCR, lists solely in-frame clones and lacks some. From that table come the V and J calls and clone size; the DNA was used to work out D and trimming. The profile shows 35,000 to 50,000 clones, about 91% of them singletons.

Material for sequencing was peripheral blood. The V and J genes are TRBV19 and TRBJ2-5; a possible D gene is TRBD2 (6 bases). This TCR came from a human donor in a cohort sampled during active COVID-19. CDR3 region: CASSRAGRYQETQYF. Written as DNA, the CDR3 is TGTGCCAGTAGTCGCGCGGGGCGGTACCAAGAGACCCAGTACTTC.